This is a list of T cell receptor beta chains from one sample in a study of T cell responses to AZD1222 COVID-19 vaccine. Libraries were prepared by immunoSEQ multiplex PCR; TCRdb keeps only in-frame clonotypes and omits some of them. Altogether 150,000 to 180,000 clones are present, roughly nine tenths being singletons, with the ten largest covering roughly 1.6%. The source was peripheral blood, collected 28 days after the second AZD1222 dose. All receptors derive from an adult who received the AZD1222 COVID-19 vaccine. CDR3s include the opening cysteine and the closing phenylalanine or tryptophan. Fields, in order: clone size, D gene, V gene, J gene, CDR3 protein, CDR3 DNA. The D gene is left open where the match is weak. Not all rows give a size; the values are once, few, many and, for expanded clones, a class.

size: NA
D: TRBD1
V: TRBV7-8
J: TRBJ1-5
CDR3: CASSLGDRGDQPQHF
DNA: TGTGCCAGCAGCTTAGGGGACAGGGGAGATCAGCCCCAGCATTTT

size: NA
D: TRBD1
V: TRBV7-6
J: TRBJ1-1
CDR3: CASSRVGTGNTEAFF
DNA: TGTGCCAGCAGCCGTGTAGGGACAGGAAACACTGAAGCTTTCTTT

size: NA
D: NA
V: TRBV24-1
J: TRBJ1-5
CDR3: CATSDFISNQPQHF
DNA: TGTGCCACCAGTGATTTTATCAGCAATCAGCCCCAGCATTTT

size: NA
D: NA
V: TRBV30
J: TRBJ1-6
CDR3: CAWGIRGPNSPLHF
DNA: TGTGCCTGGGGGATCCGGGGGCCAAATTCACCCCTCCACTTT

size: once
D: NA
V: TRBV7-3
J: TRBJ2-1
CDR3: CASSLGHFNEQFF
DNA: TGTGCCAGCAGCTTGGGACATTTCAATGAGCAGTTCTTC

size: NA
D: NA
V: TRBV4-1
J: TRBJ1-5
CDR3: CASSQEPAANQPQHF
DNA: TGCGCCAGCAGCCAAGAACCCGCGGCGAATCAGCCCCAGCATTTT

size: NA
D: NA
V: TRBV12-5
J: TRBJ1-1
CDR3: CASGLRVDTEAFF
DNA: TGTGCTAGTGGTTTGCGGGTCGACACTGAAGCTTTCTTT

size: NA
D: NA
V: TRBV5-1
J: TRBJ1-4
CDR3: CASSVDKTNEKLFF
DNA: TGCGCCAGCAGCGTGGACAAAACTAATGAAAAACTGTTTTTT

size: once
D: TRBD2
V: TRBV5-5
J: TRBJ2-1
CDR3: CASNIESGDEQFF
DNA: TGTGCCAGCAATATCGAGAGCGGGGATGAGCAGTTCTTC

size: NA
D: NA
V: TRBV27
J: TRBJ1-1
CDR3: CASSLWVRGKTEAFF
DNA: TGTGCCAGCAGTTTATGGGTTCGGGGGAAGACTGAAGCTTTCTTT

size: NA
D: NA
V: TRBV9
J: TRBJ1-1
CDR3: CASSLRRAGTEAFF
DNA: TGTGCCAGCAGCCTCCGGCGGGCTGGGACTGAAGCTTTCTTT

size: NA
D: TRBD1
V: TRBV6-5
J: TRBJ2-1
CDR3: CASGDSILNEQFF
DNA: TGTGCCAGCGGGGACAGCATCCTCAATGAGCAGTTCTTC

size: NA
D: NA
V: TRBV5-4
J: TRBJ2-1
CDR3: CASSLGTSNNEQFF
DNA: TGTGCCAGCAGCTTGGGTACTTCCAACAATGAGCAGTTCTTC

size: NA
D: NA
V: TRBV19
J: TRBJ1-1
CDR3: CATRQDGDTEAFF
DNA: TGTGCCACTAGGCAGGATGGCGACACTGAAGCTTTCTTT

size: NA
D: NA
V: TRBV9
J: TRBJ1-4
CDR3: CASSVSGLYNEKLFF
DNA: TGTGCCAGCAGCGTCAGTGGACTGTACAATGAAAAACTGTTTTTT

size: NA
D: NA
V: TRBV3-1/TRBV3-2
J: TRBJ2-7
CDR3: CASSRDSGNEQYF
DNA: TGTGCCAGCAGCCGGGACTCAGGAAACGAGCAGTACTTC

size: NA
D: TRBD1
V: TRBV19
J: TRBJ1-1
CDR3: CASSFRGGAKTEAFF
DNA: TGTGCCAGTAGTTTCCGAGGGGGCGCGAAAACTGAAGCTTTCTTT